The entry below describes one T cell receptor (beta chain). This entry is derived from a study of blood T cell repertoires in COVID-19. Study summary: The United States, Italy and Spain supplied acute and convalescent COVID-19 samples. PBMCs, B-cell-depleted T cells, or T cells were the source of the cDNA or gDNA that made up the material.

V lost 3 bases to trimming and J lost 3 bases, with 12 bases between them. The germline V gene encodes CDR1 SEHNR and CDR2 FQNEAQ (reference sequence). The CDR3 consists of 14 residues. Original processing methods: Amplified reference gene primers provided the basis for estimating nucleated cell counts. Data came from immunoSEQ multiplex PCR; TCRdb stores just in-frame clones and leaves some out. V and J calls and clone size are given by that table; D and trimming were obtained from the DNA. The data show 200,000 to 250,000 clones, with just over 85% seen just once and roughly 1.5% held by the top ten.

The sequence derives from a man aged 18 to 30 with active or convalescent COVID-19. Specimen: peripheral blood. J is TRBJ2-7 and V is TRBV7-9; D ambiguous. CDR3 nucleotides: TGTGCCAGCAGCTTCCGCGACTCGGGCTACGAGCAGTACTTC. Amino acid sequence: CASSFRDSGYEQYF.